This TCR beta chain was profiled in a study of beta chain features in type 1 diabetes. Study-level background: The samples had 90 million to 130 million sorted cells examined in all.

Cells sorted by CD45RO/CCR7/CD25/CD127/CD95/CD27 comprised CD4+ naive, central memory, regulatory and stem cell-like memory cells. Investigators reverse transcribed all isolated RNA, so they sequenced expressed TCRB transcripts. TCRdb's copy holds only in-frame clones and misses some; the assay was immunoSEQ multiplex PCR. The sample has 400,000 to 450,000 clones, 11% to 15% seen once; the top ten hold roughly 0.036%. This TCR derives from a man under 40 in good health. Sequenced material: naive CD4+ T cells from blood.

The DNA for the CDR3 is TGTGCCAGCAGCCGGACAGGCGGGACTAGCTCAGACGAGCAGTACTTC. Encoded protein: CASSRTGGTSSDEQYF. The chain combines TRBV7-2 with TRBJ2-7; 9 positions match TRBD2. V shed 5 bases and J 5 bases; nucleotides not matched to a gene: 13. CDR1 is SGHTA and CDR2 is FQGNSA in the germline V gene. CDR3 length: 16 residues.